This TCR beta chain stems from a study of diagnostic markers for celiac disease (dated by TCRdb to between 2020 and 2021). Taken from cysteine to phenylalanine, the CDR3 has 15 residues. A DNA sequence was not provided. CDR1 is given as SGHRS and CDR2 as YFSETQ, both from the germline V gene. As to this clonotype: Which antigen it targets is not known.

Sequenced using an Illumina MiSeq. The reads went through TCRdb reprocessing, and each CDR3 protein sequence gets one entry with no DNA. In this sample's table one finds some 1,500 distinct CDR3 sequences. Over 12% of the sample is in the top ten clones. The sample was either unsorted cells or a sorted T cell fraction (not recorded which). The rearrangement joined TRBV5-1 to TRBJ1-6; TCRdb lists TRBD1, though no DNA is available to test this call. This TCR was recovered from a human donor. The CDR3 sequence is CASSDVQGANSPLHF.